This TCR beta chain was profiled in a study of somatic mutations in cytotoxic T cells in rheumatoid arthritis. Study results and limitations: For rheumatoid arthritis patients, CD8+ clonality increased with age, whereas it did not in healthy controls. The slight TRBV07 underrepresentation in rheumatoid arthritis patients received no adjustment for multiple comparisons.

Sequencing was performed with immunoSEQ multiplex PCR; in TCRdb, only in-frame clones are kept and a portion is missing. The top ten clones hold 4.8% of a sample with 16,000 or so clones, over 65% of them seen once. Trimming removed 2 bases from V and 4 bases from J, with 13 bases in between. The V gene's germline CDR1 is MNHNS and CDR2 SASEGT. The CDR3 is 15 residues long. Details on this clone: Antigen specificity is unknown.

This chain connects TRBV6-1 to TRBJ2-3; D uncertain. The TCR originated in an adult with rheumatoid arthritis. The sequencing input was CD8+ T cells sorted from blood. Written as DNA, the CDR3 is TGTGCCAGCAGTGAAACTTCGTCTAAGTCAGATACGCAGTATTTT. Its translation: CASSETSSKSDTQYF.